This TCR beta chain comes out of a study of blood T cell repertoires in COVID-19. Looking at the study overall: Collection of acute and convalescent COVID-19 samples took place in the United States, Italy and Spain. Sources were T cells, B-cell-depleted T cells, or PBMCs; the material itself was cDNA or gDNA.

Authors' data handling: Nucleated cell number was recorded as an estimate derived from reference gene primer amplification. Method: immunoSEQ multiplex PCR; TCRdb's copy keeps in-frame clones and lacks some. From that table come the V and J calls and clone size; the DNA was used to work out D and trimming. The sample includes approximately 250,000 clones, around 86% of them seen just once. The germline gives CDR1 MNHEY, CDR2 SVGAGI. CDR3 length: 14 amino acids. Trimming took 8 bases from V and 6 from J, leaving 18 bases between them. The sequencing input was peripheral blood. This chain connects TRBV6-5 to TRBJ2-3; D possibly corresponds to TRBD1 (5 bases). The source is a man younger than 35 with active or convalescent COVID-19. CDR3 amino acids: CASGPWGARDTQYF. CDR3 coding DNA: TGTGCCAGCGGGCCGTGGGGCGCGAGGGATACGCAGTATTTT.